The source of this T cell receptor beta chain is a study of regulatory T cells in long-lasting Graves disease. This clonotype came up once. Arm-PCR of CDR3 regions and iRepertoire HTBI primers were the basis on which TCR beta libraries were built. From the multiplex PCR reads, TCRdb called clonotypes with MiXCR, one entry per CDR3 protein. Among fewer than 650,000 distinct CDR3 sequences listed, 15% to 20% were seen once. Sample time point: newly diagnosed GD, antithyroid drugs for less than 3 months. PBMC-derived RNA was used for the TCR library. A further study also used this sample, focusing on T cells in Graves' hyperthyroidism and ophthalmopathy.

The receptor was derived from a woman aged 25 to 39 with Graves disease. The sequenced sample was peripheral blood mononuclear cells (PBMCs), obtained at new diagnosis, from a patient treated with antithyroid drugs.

CDR3 nucleotides: TGTGCCAGCAGCCGGAATAGGGACAGCTCTGGAAACACCATATATTTT. It encodes CASSRNRDSSGNTIYF. This chain connects TRBV7-9 to TRBJ1-3; 7 nucleotides line up with TRBD1. Germline V CDR1 and CDR2: SEHNR, FQNEAQ (reference sequence). The V and J ends lost 5 bases and 0 bases, in that order; junction bases with no gene match: 7. This CDR3 has 16 residues.